This T cell receptor beta chain stems from a study of cytomegalovirus exposure and HLA in healthy donors. Looking at the study overall: Of about 400 genotyped donors, 70% to 85% clustered with self-reported Caucasian donors.

After removal of 4 bases from V and 4 bases from J, the junction contained 4 bases not matched to a gene. CDR1 and CDR2 from the germline V gene are LNHDA and SQIVND (reference sequence). The CDR3 consists of 14 residues. This clone was picked up a small number of times. Its target is unknown. Amplification used 60 Vbeta primers and 13 Jbeta primers. Profiled with immunoSEQ multiplex PCR; TCRdb holds only in-frame clones, not every one. The data hold roughly 140,000 clones, with 75% to 80% observed a single time. Study results and limitations: When analyzed later, the rates of TCR association showed variation by HLA locus, with DRB1 the most and HLA-C the fewest. Reports credit the classifier with highly specific, highly sensitive diagnosis of cytomegalovirus status.

This sequence joins TRBV19 and TRBJ1-3, with 7 bases identical to TRBD1. Sequenced sample: PBMCs. The TCR comes from a woman in her twenties or thirties in good health and CMV-seronegative. CDR3 DNA sequence: TGTGCCAGTAGTAGGGGACAGAACGGAAACACCATATATTTT. Translated: CASSRGQNGNTIYF.